This paragraph covers one TCR beta chain sequence. The sample comes from a study of shared clonotypes between healthy human individuals. The CDR3 is 15 amino acids. Germline loops: CDR1 SGHRS, CDR2 YFSETQ. The V gene end was trimmed by 4 bases and the J gene end by 4 bases; junction bases not matched to a gene: 4. TCRdb's copy holds only in-frame clones and misses some; the assay was immunoSEQ multiplex PCR. The data hold more than 2 million clones, with around 95% observed a single time. The V call is TRBV5-1, the J call TRBJ2-1; TRBD2 matches 11 bases. The sequenced material came from naive CD4+ T cells sorted from blood. The subset was: CD45RA+ positively selected. The clonotype comes from a man between 18 and 29 years old in good health. The CDR3 reads CASSTGLAEYNEQFF. Written as DNA, the CDR3 is TGCGCCAGCAGCACGGGACTAGCGGAGTACAATGAGCAGTTCTTC.